This T cell receptor beta chain came from a study of shared clonotypes between healthy human individuals. Whole-study context: A few men and a couple of women, aged 18 to 49, were donors.

With respect to this clone: Its cognate antigen is unknown.

The V end lost 10 bases, the J end lost 1 base, and 21 bases lay between the germline ends. CDR1 is SNHLY and CDR2 is FYNNEI in the germline V gene. The CDR3 consists of 16 residues. Assay: immunoSEQ multiplex PCR; the TCRdb copy retains only in-frame clones and omits some. The data show about 2.5 million clones, 85% to 95% seen once. Study-level points and caveats: The genetic and exposure-history diversity represented was limited by few donors.

J is TRBJ2-3 and V is TRBV2; perhaps TRBD2 as D (6 bases). Sequenced sample: naive CD4+ T cells from PBMCs. Subset here: CD45RA+ positively selected. The TCR originated in a man younger than 35 in good health. Some clones in this sample may be carry-over from other donors' samples. For the CDR3, the DNA is TGTGCCAATCCTGGAGCTAGCGCTTCCCGCACAGATACGCAGTATTTT. Protein: CANPGASASRTDTQYF.